These 28 T cell receptor beta chains came from one sample sequenced in a study of blood T cell repertoires in COVID-19. Method: immunoSEQ multiplex PCR; TCRdb's copy keeps in-frame clones and lacks some. This sample has hundreds of thousands of clones; more than 80% occur once, and the top ten carry around 1%. The specimen sequenced was PBMCs or T cells enriched from blood (not recorded which). These receptors originate from a man aged 18 to 30 who had recovered from COVID-19.

The rearrangement joins TRBV19 to TRBJ1-2; 8 bases fit TRBD1. Unmatched junction bases numbered 6, after V lost 3 bases and J lost 6 bases. The CDR3 runs to 14 residues. CDR1 is LNHDA, CDR2 SQIVND, per germline (reference sequence). CDR3 loop: CASSMTGVLHGYTF. In nucleotides, the CDR3 is TGTGCCAGTAGTATGACAGGGGTTTTACATGGCTACACCTTC.

The V call is TRBV3-1 (or the pseudogene TRBV3-2), the J call TRBJ1-2, with 10 bases identical to TRBD1. This CDR3 has 18 residues. Germline-derived CDR1 and CDR2 are LGHDT and YNNKEL (reference sequence). Germline trimming cut 1 base from V and 3 bases from J; bases unmatched to any gene: 11. This chain's CDR3 is CASSQVRVGDRGDYGYTF. The CDR3 DNA reads TGTGCCAGCAGCCAAGTAAGGGTTGGGGACAGGGGCGACTATGGCTACACCTTC.

The CDR3 sequence is CASSLAGTMNTEAFF. CDR3 nucleotides: TGCGCCAGCAGCTTGGCCGGGACAATGAACACTGAAGCTTTCTTT. The rearrangement links TRBV5-1 to TRBJ1-1; a weak D match, TRBD1 (6 bases). Germline V gene lookup returns CDR1 SGHRS and CDR2 YFSETQ. Trimming stripped 0 bases from V and 0 bases from J, with 9 bases between. This CDR3 comprises 15 residues.

This sequence joins TRBV5-1 and TRBJ2-1, with 7 bases fitting TRBD2. Germline V CDR1 and CDR2: SGHRS, YFSETQ. The length of the CDR3 is 16 residues. V was clipped by 4 bases and J by 2 bases; unmatched bases: 9. CDR3 in DNA: TGCGCCAGCAGCGAAACACTAGCGACCACCTACAATGAGCAGTTCTTC. Its translation is CASSETLATTYNEQFF. Based on the CDR3 plus reference TRBV5-1 and TRBJ2-1, the full variable domain is KAGVTQTPRYLIKTRGQQVTLSCSPISGHRSVSWYQQTPGQGLQFLFEYFSETQRNKGNFPGRFSGRQFSNSRSEMNVSTLELGDSALYLCASSETLATTYNEQFFGPGTRLTVL.

The chain joins TRBV7-2 to TRBJ2-4; D perhaps matches TRBD1 (6 bases). V lost 5 bases to trimming and J lost 0 bases, with 17 bases between them. CDR1 is SGHTA and CDR2 is FQGNSA in the germline V gene. The CDR3 extends over 17 amino acids. Here the CDR3 reads CASSNNTGSLAKNIQYF. The CDR3 coding sequence is TGTGCCAGCAGCAATAATACAGGGTCACTAGCCAAAAACATTCAGTACTTC.

The chain links TRBV6-5 to TRBJ2-7, with 7 bases identical to TRBD1. CDR3 length: 15 residues. V shed 5 bases, J shed 3 bases, and the junction held 10 bases outside the gene matches. Germline V gene lookup returns CDR1 MNHEY and CDR2 SVGAGI. The CDR3 nucleotides are TGTGCCAGCAGTACCGACAGGGCTGTTCTCTACGAGCAGTACTTC. It yields the protein CASSTDRAVLYEQYF.

The CDR3 here is CASSQDPSLTGGGTEAFF. In DNA form, the CDR3 reads TGTGCCAGCAGCCAAGACCCCAGCCTTACTGGGGGCGGCACTGAAGCTTTCTTT. The chain links TRBV3-1 (or the pseudogene TRBV3-2) to TRBJ1-1, with a tentative D call TRBD1 (6 bases). V was cut by 0 bases and J by 4 bases, with 21 bases left in between. The CDR3 length is 18 residues. CDR1 and CDR2 from the germline V gene are LGHDT and YNNKEL (reference sequence).

This sequence joins TRBV6-5 and TRBJ2-1; no definite D call. The CDR3 is 16 amino acids. Trimming shortened V by 0 bases and J by 5 bases, and 14 bases separated the two germline ends. Per germline, CDR1 MNHEY and CDR2 SVGAGI. The CDR3 DNA reads as TGTGCCAGCAGTTACTCCTATTTGGTTGTCGACAATGAGCAGTTCTTC. It is translated as CASSYSYLVVDNEQFF.

The chain links TRBV7-2 to TRBJ1-2; D remains ambiguous. The germline V gene encodes CDR1 SGHTA and CDR2 FQGNSA. This CDR3 is built from 13 residues. Trimming removed 5 bases from V and 7 bases from J, with 14 bases in between. The CDR3 coding sequence is TGTGCCAGCAGCCTTCAAGGGAGAGGTGGCTACACCTTC. The encoded protein is CASSLQGRGGYTF.

The rearrangement joins TRBV19 to TRBJ1-6; a weak D match, TRBD1 (6 bases). Trimming shortened V by 3 bases and J by 10 bases, and 13 bases separated the two germline ends. The CDR3 spans 14 residues. Germline CDR1 LNHDA, CDR2 SQIVND (reference sequence). The CDR3 region is CASSIIQGNSPLHF. The CDR3 DNA reads TGTGCCAGTAGTATCATTCAGGGGAACTCACCCCTCCACTTT.

V gene TRBV9 combines with J gene TRBJ2-7; possibly TRBD2 for D (5 bases). Trimming stripped 0 bases from V and 2 bases from J, with 12 bases between. The CDR3 is made up of 15 amino acids. Germline V gene data show CDR1 as SGDLS and CDR2 as YYNGEE. The CDR3 protein is CASSVGTTGTYEQYF. The CDR3 DNA is TGTGCCAGCAGCGTAGGAACGACGGGAACCTACGAGCAGTACTTC. The full variable domain, in which reference TRBV9 and TRBJ2-7 provide the parts outside the CDR3, is DSGVTQTPKHLITATGQRVTLRCSPRSGDLSVYWYQQSLDQGLQFLIQYYNGEERAKGNILERFSAQQFPDLHSELNLSSLELGDSALYFCASSVGTTGTYEQYFGPGTRLTVT.

This chain joins TRBV11-2 and TRBJ1-4, with D unresolved. The germline V gene has CDR1 SGHAT and CDR2 FQNNGV. The V and J ends lost 5 bases and 0 bases respectively, with 7 bases between them. CDR3 length equals 14 residues. CDR3 protein: CASSRSATNEKLFF. CDR3 bases: TGTGCCAGCAGCCGTAGTGCAACTAATGAAAAACTGTTTTTT.

The gene calls are TRBV28 and TRBJ1-4, with D perhaps TRBD1 (5 bases). CDR1 and CDR2 (germline): MDHEN, SYDVKM. Trimming pared 6 bases from V and 7 bases from J, leaving 12 bases between. The CDR3 loop spans 13 amino acids. CDR3 bases: TGTGCCAGCAGCCGGTCGGGGGGTGAAAAACTGTTTTTT. It is translated as CASSRSGGEKLFF.

This chain joins TRBV28 and TRBJ1-3, with unresolved D. Germline-derived CDR1 and CDR2 are MDHEN and SYDVKM. V was shortened by 2 bases and J by 4 bases, with 9 bases between the two germline ends. CDR3 length: 14 residues. Here the CDR3 DNA reads TGTGCCAGCAGTTTAACAATTCCCGGAAACACCATATATTTT. It encodes CASSLTIPGNTIYF.

The gene calls are TRBV18 and TRBJ1-1, with D unclear. Germline lookup yields CDR1 KGHSH and CDR2 LQKENI. This CDR3 contains 15 residues. V was clipped by 4 bases and J by 0 bases, with 12 bases between them. CDR3 in DNA: TGTGCCAGCTCACTTTTTACAGAAATGAACACTGAAGCTTTCTTT. It translates to CASSLFTEMNTEAFF.

The chain combines TRBV18 with TRBJ2-7, with 9 bases aligning to TRBD1. V shed 2 bases and J 5 bases; nucleotides not matched to a gene: 7. The CDR3 has 15 residues. CDR1 and CDR2 (germline): KGHSH, LQKENI. The CDR3 sequence: CASSPGTGRGNEQYF. The CDR3 DNA follows: TGTGCCAGCTCACCAGGGACAGGGAGAGGCAACGAGCAGTACTTC.

J is TRBJ1-2 and V is TRBV5-1; D is possibly TRBD1 (6 bases). V was shortened by 3 bases and J by 3 bases, with 15 bases between the two germline ends. This CDR3 has 15 residues. The germline V gene has CDR1 SGHRS and CDR2 YFSETQ. The CDR3 loop is CASSSTGHNDYGYTF. As DNA, the CDR3 is TGCGCCAGCAGCTCCACAGGGCACAACGACTATGGCTACACCTTC.

The V gene is TRBV28, the J gene TRBJ1-2; 7 bases are shared with TRBD1. Trimming took 7 bases from V and 7 from J; bases not matched to a gene: 6. The germline CDR1 and CDR2 sequences are MDHEN and SYDVKM. The CDR3 is 12 residues long. The CDR3 loop reads CASTRQGGGYTF. CDR3 in DNA: TGTGCCAGCACCCGACAGGGAGGTGGCTACACCTTC.

V usage is TRBV11-2 and J usage is TRBJ1-1; weak D call: TRBD1 (5 bases). The germline V gene has CDR1 SGHAT and CDR2 FQNNGV. The V end lost 0 bases, the J end lost 4 bases, and 12 bases lay between the germline ends. This CDR3 spans 15 amino acids. The CDR3 region is CASSLDRGGSTEAFF. The CDR3 region has the DNA TGTGCCAGCAGCTTAGATCGGGGGGGAAGCACTGAAGCTTTCTTT.

The chain uses TRBV7-8 and TRBJ2-3; perhaps TRBD1 as D (5 bases). Germline CDR1 is SGHVS and CDR2 is FQNEAQ. This CDR3 contains 15 residues. The V end was cut by 4 bases, the J end by 0 bases, with 11 bases between. In nucleotides, the CDR3 is TGTGCCAGCAGCTCATTGACAGCTAGCACAGATACGCAGTATTTT. Protein: CASSSLTASTDTQYF.

This clone has only a few counts. The chain joins TRBV19 to TRBJ2-7; D not resolved. CDR3 length: 14 residues. The germline V gene has CDR1 LNHDA and CDR2 SQIVND (reference sequence). Trimming took off 6 bases at V and 5 bases at J, with 17 bases between the two ends. DNA for the CDR3: TGTGCCAGTAGCCCACCGTCTACCCTTGACGAGCAGTACTTC. Translating gives CASSPPSTLDEQYF.

V is TRBV18 and J is TRBJ2-1; 7 nucleotides match TRBD2. This CDR3 is built from 15 residues. The V segment lost 4 bases and the J segment 7 bases; nucleotides outside the gene matches: 10. Looked up from germline, CDR1 is KGHSH and CDR2 is LQKENI. The chain's CDR3 is CASSLSGQVWNEQFF. DNA of the CDR3: TGTGCCAGCTCACTTAGCGGGCAGGTGTGGAATGAGCAGTTCTTC.

This chain links TRBV27 with TRBJ2-7, with TRBD2 matching over 9 bases. In germline, CDR1 is MNHEY, CDR2 SMNVEV (reference sequence). This CDR3 has 18 amino acids. The V segment lost 2 bases and the J segment 0 bases; nucleotides outside the gene matches: 11. This CDR3 reads CASSLQVSGGMISYEQYF. Written as DNA, the CDR3 is TGTGCCAGCAGTTTACAAGTCAGCGGGGGGATGATCTCCTACGAGCAGTACTTC.

DNA for the CDR3: TGTGCCAGCAGCTTAACCACTAGCGGGGGAAATACGCAGTATTTT. Translating it yields CASSLTTSGGNTQYF. V and J are TRBV11-2 and TRBJ2-3; 11 bases line up with TRBD2. Germline V gene data show CDR1 as SGHAT and CDR2 as FQNNGV. The length of the CDR3 is 15 residues. V lost 2 bases to trimming and J lost 7 bases; unmatched junction nucleotides: 5.

Only one count was recorded for this clone. The chain carries TRBV4-1 and TRBJ1-6; 9 positions match TRBD1. V shed 3 bases, J shed 1 base, and the junction held 7 bases outside the gene matches. Germline V gene data show CDR1 as MGHRA and CDR2 as YSYEKL. This CDR3 comprises 18 residues. DNA for the CDR3: TGCGCCAGCAGCCACCGAACAGGGGGCTTGTCCTATAATTCACCCCTCCACTTT. This encodes CASSHRTGGLSYNSPLHF.

This chain connects TRBV29-1 to TRBJ1-4, with D perhaps matching TRBD1 (5 bases). Per germline, CDR1 SQVTM and CDR2 ANQGSEA. The CDR3 totals 12 residues. V lost 5 bases, J lost 6 bases, and 10 bases lay in between. This chain's CDR3 is CSVRVTDEKLFF. The CDR3 DNA follows: TGCAGCGTTAGGGTGACAGATGAAAAACTGTTTTTT.

The rearrangement uses TRBV7-9 and TRBJ1-2; TRBD1 is a possible D gene (6 bases). Germline assignment: CDR1 SEHNR and CDR2 FQNEAQ (reference sequence). This CDR3 comprises 17 residues. Trimming took off 5 bases at V and 3 bases at J, with 22 bases between the two ends. CDR3 nucleotides: TGTGCCAGCAGCAATCACCGTCACAGGGAGGGCGACTATGGCTACACCTTC. Translated: CASSNHRHREGDYGYTF. The full variable domain, rest sourced from reference TRBV7-9 and TRBJ1-2, is DTGVSQNPRHKITKRGQNVTFRCDPISEHNRLYWYRQTLGQGPEFLTYFQNEAQLEKSRLLSDRFSAERPKGSFSTLEIQRTEQGDSAMYLCASSNHRHREGDYGYTFGSGTRLTVV.

This chain links TRBV12-3 or TRBV12-4 with TRBJ2-7, with 7 bases that match TRBD2. The J segment lost 2 bases and the V segment lost 5 bases, leaving 0 bases of the junction unmatched. This CDR3 contains 12 residues. The CDR3 DNA is TGTGCCAGCAGTGGGGGGGCCTACGAGCAGTACTTC. As protein: CASSGGAYEQYF.